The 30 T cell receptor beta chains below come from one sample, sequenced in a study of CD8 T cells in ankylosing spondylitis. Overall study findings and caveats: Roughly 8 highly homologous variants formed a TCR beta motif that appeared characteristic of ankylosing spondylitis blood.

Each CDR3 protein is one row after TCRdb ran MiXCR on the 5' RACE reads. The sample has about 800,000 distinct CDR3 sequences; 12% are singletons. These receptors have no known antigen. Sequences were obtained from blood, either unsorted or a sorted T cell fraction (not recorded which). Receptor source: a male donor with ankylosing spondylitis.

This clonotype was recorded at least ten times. The CDR3 DNA is TGTGCCAGCAGTCAACTAGGAGATACGCAGTATTTT. This sequence encodes CASSQLGDTQYF. The chain couples TRBV12-3 or TRBV12-4 to TRBJ2-3, with D possibly being TRBD2 (5 bases). This CDR3 region has 12 residues. Trimming stripped 5 bases from V and 5 bases from J, with 8 bases between.

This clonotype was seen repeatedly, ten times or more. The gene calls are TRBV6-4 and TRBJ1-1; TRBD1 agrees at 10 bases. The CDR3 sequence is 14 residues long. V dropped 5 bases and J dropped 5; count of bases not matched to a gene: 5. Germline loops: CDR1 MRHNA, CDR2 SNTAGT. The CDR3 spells CASSKGQGVTEAFF. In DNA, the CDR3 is TGTGCCAGCAGTAAAGGACAGGGGGTAACTGAAGCTTTCTTT.

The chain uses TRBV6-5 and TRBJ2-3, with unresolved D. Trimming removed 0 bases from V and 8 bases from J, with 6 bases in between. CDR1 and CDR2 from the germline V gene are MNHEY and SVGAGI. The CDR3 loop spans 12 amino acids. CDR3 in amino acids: CASSYSTGTQYF. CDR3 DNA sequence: TGTGCCAGCAGTTACTCGACCGGTACGCAGTATTTT.

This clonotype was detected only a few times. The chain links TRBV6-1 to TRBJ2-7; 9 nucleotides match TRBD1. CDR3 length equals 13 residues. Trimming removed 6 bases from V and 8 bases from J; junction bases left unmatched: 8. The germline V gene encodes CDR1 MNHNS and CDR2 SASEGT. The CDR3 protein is CASRGTGIAKQYF. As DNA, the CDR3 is TGTGCCAGCAGAGGGACAGGGATAGCGAAGCAGTACTTC.

CDR3 sequence (DNA): TGTGCCAGCAGCGTAGGGTGGAACACTGAAGCTTTCTTT. It translates to CASSVGWNTEAFF. V is TRBV9 and J is TRBJ1-1; D remains unclear. Looked up from germline, CDR1 is SGDLS and CDR2 is YYNGEE. This CDR3 is 13 amino acids long. Trimming took 0 bases from V and 1 from J, leaving 4 bases between them. Supplemented by reference TRBV9 and TRBJ1-1, the full variable domain reads DSGVTQTPKHLITATGQRVTLRCSPRSGDLSVYWYQQSLDQGLQFLIQYYNGEERAKGNILERFSAQQFPDLHSELNLSSLELGDSALYFCASSVGWNTEAFFGQGTRLTVV.

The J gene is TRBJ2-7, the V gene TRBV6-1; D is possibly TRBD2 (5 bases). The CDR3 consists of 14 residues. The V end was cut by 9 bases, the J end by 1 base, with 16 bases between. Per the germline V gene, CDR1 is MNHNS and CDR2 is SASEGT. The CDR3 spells CASHGEGFSYEQYF. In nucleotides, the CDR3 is TGTGCCAGTCACGGGGAAGGCTTTTCCTACGAGCAGTACTTC.

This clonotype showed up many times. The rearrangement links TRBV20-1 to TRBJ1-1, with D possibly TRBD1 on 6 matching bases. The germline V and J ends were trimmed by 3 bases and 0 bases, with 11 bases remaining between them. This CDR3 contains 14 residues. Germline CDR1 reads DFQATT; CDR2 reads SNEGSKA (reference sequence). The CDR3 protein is CSASTRTVNTEAFF. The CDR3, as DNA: TGCAGTGCTAGTACGAGGACAGTGAACACTGAAGCTTTCTTT.

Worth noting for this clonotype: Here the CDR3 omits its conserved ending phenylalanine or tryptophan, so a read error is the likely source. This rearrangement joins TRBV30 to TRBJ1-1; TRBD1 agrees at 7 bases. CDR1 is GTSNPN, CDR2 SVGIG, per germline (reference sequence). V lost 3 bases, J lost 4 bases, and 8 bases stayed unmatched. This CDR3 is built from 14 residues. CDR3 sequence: CAWRVQGSGTEAFI. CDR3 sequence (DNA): TGTGCCTGGAGGGTACAGGGGTCGGGCACTGAAGCTTTCATT.

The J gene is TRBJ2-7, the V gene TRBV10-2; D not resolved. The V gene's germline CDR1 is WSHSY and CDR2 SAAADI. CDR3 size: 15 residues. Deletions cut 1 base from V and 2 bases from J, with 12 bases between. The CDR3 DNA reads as TGCGCCAGCAGTGAGTATGCCCAGCCCCCCTACGAGCAGTACTTC. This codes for CASSEYAQPPYEQYF.

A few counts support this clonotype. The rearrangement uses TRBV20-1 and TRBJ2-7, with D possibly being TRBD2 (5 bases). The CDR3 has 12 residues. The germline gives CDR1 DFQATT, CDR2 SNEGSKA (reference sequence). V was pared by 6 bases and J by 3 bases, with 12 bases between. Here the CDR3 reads CSATPGGYEQYF. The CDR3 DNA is TGCAGTGCGACACCCGGAGGCTACGAGCAGTACTTC.

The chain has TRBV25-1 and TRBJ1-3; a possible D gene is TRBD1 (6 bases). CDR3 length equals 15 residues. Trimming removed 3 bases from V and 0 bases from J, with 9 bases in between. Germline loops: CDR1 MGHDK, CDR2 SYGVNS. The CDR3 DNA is TGTGCCAGCAGTGATACCAGGGGCTCTGGAAACACCATATATTTT. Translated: CASSDTRGSGNTIYF. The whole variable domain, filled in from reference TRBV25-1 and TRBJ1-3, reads EADIYQTPRYLVIGTGKKITLECSQTMGHDKMYWYQQDPGMELHLIHYSYGVNSTEKGDLSSESTVSRIRTEHFPLTLESARPSHTSQYLCASSDTRGSGNTIYFGEGSWLTVV.

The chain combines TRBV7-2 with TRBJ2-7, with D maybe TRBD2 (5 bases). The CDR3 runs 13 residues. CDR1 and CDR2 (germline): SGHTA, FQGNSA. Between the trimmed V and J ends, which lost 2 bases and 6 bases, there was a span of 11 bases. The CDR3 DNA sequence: TGTGCCAGCAGCTTATTCGAGGGAAGCGAGCAGTACTTC. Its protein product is CASSLFEGSEQYF.

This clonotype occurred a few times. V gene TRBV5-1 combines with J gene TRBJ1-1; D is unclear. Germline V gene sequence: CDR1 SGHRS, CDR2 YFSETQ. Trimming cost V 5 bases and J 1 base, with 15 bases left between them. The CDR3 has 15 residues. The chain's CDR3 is CASRLNRVGNTEAFF. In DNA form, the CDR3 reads TGCGCCAGCAGACTGAATCGGGTGGGGAACACTGAAGCTTTCTTT.

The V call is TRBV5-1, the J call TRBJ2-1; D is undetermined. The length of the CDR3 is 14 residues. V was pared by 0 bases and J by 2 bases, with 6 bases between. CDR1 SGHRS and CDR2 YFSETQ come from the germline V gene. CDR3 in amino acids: CASSLAPTYNEQFF. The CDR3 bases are TGCGCCAGCAGCTTGGCCCCAACCTACAATGAGCAGTTCTTC.

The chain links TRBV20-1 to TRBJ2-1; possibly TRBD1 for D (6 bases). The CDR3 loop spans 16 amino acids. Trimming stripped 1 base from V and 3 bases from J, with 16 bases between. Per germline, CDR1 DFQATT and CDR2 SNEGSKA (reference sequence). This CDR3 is CSARAQTGPLYNEQFF. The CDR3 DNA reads TGCAGTGCTAGAGCCCAGACAGGTCCGCTCTACAATGAGCAGTTCTTC.

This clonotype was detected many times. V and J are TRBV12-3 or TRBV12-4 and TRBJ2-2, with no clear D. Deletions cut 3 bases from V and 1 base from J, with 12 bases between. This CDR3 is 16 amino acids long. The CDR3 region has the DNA TGTGCCAGCAGTTTTGTCGAAATTATGAACACCGGGGAGCTGTTTTTT. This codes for CASSFVEIMNTGELFF.

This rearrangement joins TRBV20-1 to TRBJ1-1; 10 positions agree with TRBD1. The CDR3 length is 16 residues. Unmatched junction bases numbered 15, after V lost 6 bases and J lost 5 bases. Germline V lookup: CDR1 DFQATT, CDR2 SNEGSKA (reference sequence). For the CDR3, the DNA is TGCAGTGCGAGAAGAGCGGTGGGACAGGGGAGAACTGAAGCTTTCTTT. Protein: CSARRAVGQGRTEAFF.

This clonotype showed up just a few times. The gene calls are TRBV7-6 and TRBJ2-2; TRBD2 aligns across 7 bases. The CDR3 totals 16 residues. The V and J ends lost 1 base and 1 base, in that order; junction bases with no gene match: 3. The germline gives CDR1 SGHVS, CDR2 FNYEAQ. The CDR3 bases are TGTGCCAGCAGCTTAGGAGCGGGGTGGAACACCGGGGAGCTGTTTTTT. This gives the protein CASSLGAGWNTGELFF. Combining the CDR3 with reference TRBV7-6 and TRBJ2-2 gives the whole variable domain GAGVSQSPRYKVTKRGQDVALRCDPISGHVSLYWYRQALGQGPEFLTYFNYEAQQDKSGLPNDRFSAERPEGSISTLTIQRTEQRDSAMYRCASSLGAGWNTGELFFGEGSRLTVL.

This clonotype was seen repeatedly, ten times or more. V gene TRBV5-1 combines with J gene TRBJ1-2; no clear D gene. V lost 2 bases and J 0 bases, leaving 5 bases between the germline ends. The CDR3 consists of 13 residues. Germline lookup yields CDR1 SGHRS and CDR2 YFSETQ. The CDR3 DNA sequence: TGCGCCAGCAGCTTCGATTCTAACTATGGCTACACCTTC. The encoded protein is CASSFDSNYGYTF.

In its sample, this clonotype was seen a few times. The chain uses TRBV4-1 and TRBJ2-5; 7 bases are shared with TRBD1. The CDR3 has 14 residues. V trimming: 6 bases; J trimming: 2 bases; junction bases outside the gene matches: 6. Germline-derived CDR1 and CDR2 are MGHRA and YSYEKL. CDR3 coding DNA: TGCGCCAGCAGGGCTGACAGGGCGCAAGAGACCCAGTACTTC. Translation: CASRADRAQETQYF.

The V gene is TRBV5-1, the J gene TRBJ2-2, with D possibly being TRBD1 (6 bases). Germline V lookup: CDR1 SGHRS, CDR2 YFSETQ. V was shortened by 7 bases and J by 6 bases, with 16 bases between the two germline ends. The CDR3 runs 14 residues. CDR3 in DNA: TGCGCCAGCGGCCCAACAGGGTCTCCCGGGGAGCTGTTTTTT. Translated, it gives CASGPTGSPGELFF.

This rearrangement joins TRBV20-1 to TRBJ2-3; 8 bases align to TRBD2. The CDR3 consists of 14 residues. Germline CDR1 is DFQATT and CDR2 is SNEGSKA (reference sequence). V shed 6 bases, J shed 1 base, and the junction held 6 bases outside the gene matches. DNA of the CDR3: TGCAGTGCAAGGACGGGGGGGGGCACAGATACGCAGTATTTT. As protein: CSARTGGGTDTQYF.

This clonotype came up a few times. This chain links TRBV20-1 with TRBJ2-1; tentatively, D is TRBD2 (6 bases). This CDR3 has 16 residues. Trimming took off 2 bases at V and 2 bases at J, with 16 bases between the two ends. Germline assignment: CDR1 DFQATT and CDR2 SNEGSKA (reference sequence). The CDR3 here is CSARRGRRVPYNEQFF. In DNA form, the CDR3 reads TGCAGTGCTAGAAGGGGTCGGAGGGTGCCCTACAATGAGCAGTTCTTC.

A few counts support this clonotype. In DNA, the CDR3 is TGTGCCAGCAGTTGGGGAGGGAATATAGCCAAAAACATTCAGTACTTC. Residues: CASSWGGNIAKNIQYF. J is TRBJ2-4 and V is TRBV12-3 or TRBV12-4, with 7 nucleotides matching TRBD2. Trimming removed 4 bases from V and 0 bases from J; junction bases left unmatched: 6. The CDR3 sequence is 16 residues long.

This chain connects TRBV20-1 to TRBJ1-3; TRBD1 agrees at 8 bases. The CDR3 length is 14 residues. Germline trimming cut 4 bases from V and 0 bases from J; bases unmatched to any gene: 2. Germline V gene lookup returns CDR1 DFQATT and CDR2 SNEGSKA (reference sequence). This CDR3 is CSAIDRGSGNTIYF. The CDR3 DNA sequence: TGCAGTGCTATCGACAGGGGCTCTGGAAACACCATATATTTT.

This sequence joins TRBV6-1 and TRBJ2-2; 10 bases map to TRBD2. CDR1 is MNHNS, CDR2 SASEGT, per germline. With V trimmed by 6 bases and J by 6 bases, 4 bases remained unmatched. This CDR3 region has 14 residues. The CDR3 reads CASRKLAGPGELFF. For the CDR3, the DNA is TGTGCCAGCAGAAAACTAGCGGGGCCCGGGGAGCTGTTTTTT.

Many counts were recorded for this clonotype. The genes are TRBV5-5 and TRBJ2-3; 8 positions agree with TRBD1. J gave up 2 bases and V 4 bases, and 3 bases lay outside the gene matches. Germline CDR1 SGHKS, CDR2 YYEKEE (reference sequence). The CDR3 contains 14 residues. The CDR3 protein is CASSLTGVTDTQYF. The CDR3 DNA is TGTGCCAGCAGCCTGACAGGGGTCACAGATACGCAGTATTTT.

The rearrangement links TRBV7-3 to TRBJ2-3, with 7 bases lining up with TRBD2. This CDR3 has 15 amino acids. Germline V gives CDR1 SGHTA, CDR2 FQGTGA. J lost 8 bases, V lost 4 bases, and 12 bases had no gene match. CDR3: CASSSSDGEGRTQYF. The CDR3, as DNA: TGTGCCAGCAGCTCGAGTGACGGGGAGGGTCGTACGCAGTATTTT.

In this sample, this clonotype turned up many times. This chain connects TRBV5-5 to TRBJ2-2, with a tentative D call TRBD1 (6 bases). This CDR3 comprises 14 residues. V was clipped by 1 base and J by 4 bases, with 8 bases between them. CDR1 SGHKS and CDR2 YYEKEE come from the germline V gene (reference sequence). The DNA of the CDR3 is TGTGCCAGCAGCTTGACAGGGAGCACCGGGGAGCTGTTTTTT. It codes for CASSLTGSTGELFF.

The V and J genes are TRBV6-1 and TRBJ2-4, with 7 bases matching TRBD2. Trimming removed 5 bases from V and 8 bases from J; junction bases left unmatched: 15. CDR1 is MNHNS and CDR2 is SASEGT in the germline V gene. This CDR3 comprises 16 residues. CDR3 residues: CASSQPLGLGGDIQYF. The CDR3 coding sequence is TGTGCCAGCAGTCAACCTTTAGGACTGGGGGGGGACATTCAGTACTTC.